Detailed here is one TCR beta chain. Antigen unknown. A junction end diverges from the germline sequence, so it may reflect a read error. The data were taken from a study of blood T cells in healthy people across ages. Study observations and caveats: Higher diversity and more naive CD4+ cells were features of long-lived donors, compared to aged donors. Expanded clonotype changes were possibly confounded by unknown donor CMV status.

Caucasian, healthy and from Russia, the donors were aged between about 6 and 90. Drawn from each donor were 9 to 10 milliliters of peripheral blood. Together with a sample-barcoded 5' primer, a J-beta primer mix was included in a second PCR lasting about 7 to 12 cycles. TCRdb recomputed calls from the 5' RACE reads with MiXCR, one row per CDR3 protein. The sample yields about 1.1 million distinct CDR3 sequences, 35% to 40% seen once. The CDR3 length is 16 residues. CDR1 is LGHDT and CDR2 is YNNKEL in the germline V gene (reference sequence). This TCR was recovered from a man aged 18 to 29 in good health. Sequencing input: blood. V gene TRBV3-1 combines with J gene TRBJ1-5, with 7 nucleotides matching TRBD1. The CDR3 sequence is CAGSPDRVKSNQPQHF. In DNA, the CDR3 is TGTGCCGGCAGCCCCGACAGGGTAAAAAGCAATCAGCCCCAGCATTTT.